This T cell receptor (beta chain) was sequenced for a study of T-cell reconstitution after alpha-beta-depleted transplantation in children. Study findings and constraints: By about two months after transplant, alpha-beta T cells reportedly arose from several hundred graft clones that had expanded. The origin of high day-60 TCRbeta diversity in some patients lay in surviving recipient T cells and thymic progenitors.

TCRbeta library construction was performed incorporating unique molecular identifiers. TCRdb re-called the PCR reads with MiXCR, one entry per CDR3 protein. This sample yields more than 100,000 distinct CDR3 sequences, of which 23% are seen a single time; about 10% belongs to the top ten. Many counts were recorded for this clonotype. What it binds is unknown. V lost 0 bases to trimming and J lost 0 bases, with 10 bases between them. This CDR3 is 15 amino acids long. The germline V gene has CDR1 SGDLS and CDR2 YYNGEE. This receptor was obtained from a male patient aged 2-15 years who had a stem cell transplant for chronic granulomatous disease, so the T cells may come from the graft donor. This chain joins TRBV9 and TRBJ2-7, with D unresolved. The sequenced sample was PBMCs, mostly from graft donor cells, obtained 180 days after TCRalphabeta/CD19-depleted stem cell transplant. The chain's CDR3 is CASSVAPADSYEQYF. The CDR3 nucleotides read TGTGCCAGCAGCGTAGCACCCGCGGACTCCTACGAGCAGTACTTC.